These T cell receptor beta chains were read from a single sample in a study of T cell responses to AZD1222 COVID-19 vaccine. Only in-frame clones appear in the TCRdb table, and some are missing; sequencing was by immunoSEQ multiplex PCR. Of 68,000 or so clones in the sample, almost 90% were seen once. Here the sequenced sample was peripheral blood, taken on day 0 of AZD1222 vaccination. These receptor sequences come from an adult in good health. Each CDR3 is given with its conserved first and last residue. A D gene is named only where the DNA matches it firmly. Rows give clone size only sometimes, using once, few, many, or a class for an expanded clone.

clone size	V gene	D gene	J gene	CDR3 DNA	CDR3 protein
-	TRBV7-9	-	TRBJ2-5	TGTGCCAGCAGCTTAGGGACATGGGGGGAGACCCAGTACTTC	CASSLGTWGETQYF
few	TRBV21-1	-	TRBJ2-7	TGTGCCAGCAGCAAAGTTCGTGATTCCTACGAGCAGTACTTC	CASSKVRDSYEQYF
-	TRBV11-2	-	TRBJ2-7	TGTGCCAGCAGCTATAAGTCCTACGAGCAGTACTTC	CASSYKSYEQYF
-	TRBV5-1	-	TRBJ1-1	TGCGCCAGCAGCTGGACCAGGGGTGTAGCTGAAGCTTTCTTT	CASSWTRGVAEAFF
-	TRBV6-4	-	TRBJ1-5	TGTGCCAGCAGAAAACTCAGGGGAAATCAGCCCCAGCATTTT	CASRKLRGNQPQHF
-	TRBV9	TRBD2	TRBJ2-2	TGTGCCAGCAGCGACCTGGGACTAGCGGGAGGGGAGCTGTTTTTT	CASSDLGLAGGELFF
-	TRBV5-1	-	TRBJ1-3	TGCGCCAGCAGCTTGGGAGGGGTGACGGCTGGAAACACCATATATTTT	CASSLGGVTAGNTIYF
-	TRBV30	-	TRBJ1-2	TGTGCCTTTCAAGTGACGGGGGACTTCTATGGCTACACCTTC	CAFQVTGDFYGYTF
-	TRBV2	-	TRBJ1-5	TGTGCCAGCAGTGATACCCCGATAACGCCCCAGCATTTT	CASSDTPITPQHF
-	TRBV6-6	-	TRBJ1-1	TGTGCCAGCAGTTACGAGGGGCCGAACACTGAAGCTTTCTTT	CASSYEGPNTEAFF
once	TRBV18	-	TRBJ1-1	TGTGCCAGCTCACCAGGGAAGGACACTGAAGCTTTCTTT	CASSPGKDTEAFF
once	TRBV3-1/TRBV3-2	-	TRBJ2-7	TGTGCCAGCAGCCAAGGGGCCCTGACCTACGAGCAGTACTTC	CASSQGALTYEQYF
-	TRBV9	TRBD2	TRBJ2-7	TGTGCCAGCAGCGTAGGGCTAGCGGGAGGGTACGAGCAGTACTTC	CASSVGLAGGYEQYF
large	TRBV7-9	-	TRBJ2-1	TGTGCCAGCAGCCAGAATACCCCGCCGGGGTACGAGCAGTTCTTC	CASSQNTPPGYEQFF
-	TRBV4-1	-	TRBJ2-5	TGCGCCAGCAGCCAAGGGTCCATCGTACGAGAGACCCAGTACTTC	CASSQGSIVRETQYF
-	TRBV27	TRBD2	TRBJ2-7	TGTGCCAGCAGCTTAGCGGGAGGTTACGAGCAGTACTTC	CASSLAGGYEQYF
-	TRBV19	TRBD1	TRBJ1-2	TGTGCCAGTAGTATCTCGGGACAGGGTCACTATGGCTACACCTTC	CASSISGQGHYGYTF
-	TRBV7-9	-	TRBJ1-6	TGTGCCAGCAGCTTCGACGGGTATAATTCACCCCTCCACTTT	CASSFDGYNSPLHF
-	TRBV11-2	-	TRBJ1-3	TGTGCCAGCAGCCCCCTTGCGGGGTCCGGAAACACCATATATTTT	CASSPLAGSGNTIYF
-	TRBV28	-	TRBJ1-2	TGTGCCAGCAGTGGCGCCGGGACGGGGAACTATGGCTACACCTTC	CASSGAGTGNYGYTF
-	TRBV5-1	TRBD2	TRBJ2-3	TGCGCCAGCATGCGGGAGTATATCGCAGATACGCAGTATTTT	CASMREYIADTQYF
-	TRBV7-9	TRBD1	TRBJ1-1	TGTGCCAGCAGCTTTGGACAGGGGGCCACTGAAGCTTTCTTT	CASSFGQGATEAFF
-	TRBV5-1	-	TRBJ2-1	TGCGCCAGCAGCTTGGCCACCAACTACAATGAGCAGTTCTTC	CASSLATNYNEQFF
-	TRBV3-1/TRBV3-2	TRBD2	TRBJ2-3	TGTGCCAGCAGCCACAGAGTACTAGCGGGCTCCCCAGATACGCAGTATTTT	CASSHRVLAGSPDTQYF
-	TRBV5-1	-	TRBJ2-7	TGCGCCAGCTCTGGAGGATTCGGCTACGAGCAGTACTTC	CASSGGFGYEQYF
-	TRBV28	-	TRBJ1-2	TGTGCCAGCAGTTTGGGCAGCTATGGCTACACCTTC	CASSLGSYGYTF
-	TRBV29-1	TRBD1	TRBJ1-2	TGCAGCGTTGATTTGGCTAGGACAGGGCATGGCTACACCTTC	CSVDLARTGHGYTF
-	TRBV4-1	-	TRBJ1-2	TGCGCCAGCAGCCTTGAGGGTAACTATGGCTACACCTTC	CASSLEGNYGYTF
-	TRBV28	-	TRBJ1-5	TGTGCCAGCAGTGGCCGGCCAAGTACGAGGGGTCAGCCCCAGCATTTT	CASSGRPSTRGQPQHF
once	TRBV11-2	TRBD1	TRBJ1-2	TGTGCCAGCAGCCAGGGACAGGGGGACTATGGCTACACCTTC	CASSQGQGDYGYTF
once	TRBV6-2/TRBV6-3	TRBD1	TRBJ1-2	TGTGCCAGCAGTGCCCCCCAGGGGGCTAACTATGGCTACACCTTC	CASSAPQGANYGYTF
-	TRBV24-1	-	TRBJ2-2	TGTGCCACCAGTGACCCACCCCCGGCTGGATACGGGGAGCTGTTTTTT	CATSDPPPAGYGELFF
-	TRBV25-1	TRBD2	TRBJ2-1	TGTGCCAGCAGTGGTCCGGGGGGCAATGAGCAGTTCTTC	CASSGPGGNEQFF
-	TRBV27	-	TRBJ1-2	TGTGCCAGCAGACTGCGCTCCCCCGGCTATGGCTACACCTTC	CASRLRSPGYGYTF
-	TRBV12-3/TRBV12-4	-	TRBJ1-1	TGTGCCAGCAGTTTAGGACCAAACACTGAAGCTTTCTTT	CASSLGPNTEAFF
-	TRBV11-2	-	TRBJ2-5	TGTGCCAGCAGCCGAGGGGGCCAAGAGACCCAGTACTTC	CASSRGGQETQYF
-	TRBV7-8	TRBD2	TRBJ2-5	TGTGCCAGCAGCCCCCGGGACTATGTGTTCCAAGAGACCCAGTACTTC	CASSPRDYVFQETQYF
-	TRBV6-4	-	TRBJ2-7	TGTGCCAGCCGCCACCGGGCAGGGGCCCTCTTC	CASRHRAGALF
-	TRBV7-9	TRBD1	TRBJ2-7	TGTGCCAGCAGCTTAAGACAGGGCGAGGCCTACGAGCAGTACTTC	CASSLRQGEAYEQYF
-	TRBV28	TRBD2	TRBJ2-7	TGTGCCAGCAGTTCGGTTCGGGCTAGCGGGAGCTACGAGCAGTACTTC	CASSSVRASGSYEQYF
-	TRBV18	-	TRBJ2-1	TGTGCCAGCTCACCAATGGGGACTCCCTCCAATGAGCAGTTCTTC	CASSPMGTPSNEQFF
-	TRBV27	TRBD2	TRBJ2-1	TGTGCCAGCAGTTTATCGCTAGCGGGAGTAGTCAATGAGCAGTTCTTC	CASSLSLAGVVNEQFF
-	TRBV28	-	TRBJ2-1	TGTGCCAGCACCCCGGGGTACAATGAGCAGTTCTTC	CASTPGYNEQFF
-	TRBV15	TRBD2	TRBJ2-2	TGTGCCACCAGCAGAGATTTTTATAGCGGGAGGTTTTTTGGTACCGGGGAGCTGTTTTTT	CATSRDFYSGRFFGTGELFF
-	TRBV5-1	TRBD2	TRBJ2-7	TGCGCCAGCAGCTTAACTAGCGGGAATACCTACGAGCAGTACTTC	CASSLTSGNTYEQYF
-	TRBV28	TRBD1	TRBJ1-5	TGTGCCAGCAGTGGGTACAGGGGAGGCAATCAGCCCCAGCATTTT	CASSGYRGGNQPQHF
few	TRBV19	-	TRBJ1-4	TGTGCCAGTAGTCGGGAGGGAGGCGCAACTAATGAAAAACTGTTTTTT	CASSREGGATNEKLFF
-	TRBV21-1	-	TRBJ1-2	TGTGCCAGCAGCAAGGGCCCCGACTCCGGGTTCTATGGCTACACCTTC	CASSKGPDSGFYGYTF
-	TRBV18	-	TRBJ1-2	TGTGCCAGCTCACCTCGGGACGGCTATGGCTACACCTTC	CASSPRDGYGYTF
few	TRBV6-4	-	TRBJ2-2	TGTGCCAGCAGTGACTCGACTAACACCGGGGAGCTGTTTTTT	CASSDSTNTGELFF
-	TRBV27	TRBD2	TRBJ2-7	TGTGCCAGCGCCTTAACGCTAGCGGGAATATACGAGCAGTACTTC	CASALTLAGIYEQYF
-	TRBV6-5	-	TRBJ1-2	TGTGCCAGCAGTACATCCTCCAGAGCCGGGGGCTACACCTTC	CASSTSSRAGGYTF
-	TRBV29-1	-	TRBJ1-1	TGCAGCGCCAGGACTGGGAACACTGAAGCTTTCTTT	CSARTGNTEAFF